This T cell receptor beta chain was recovered during a study of T cell changes during pregnancy in multiple sclerosis. Here immunoSEQ multiplex PCR was the method, and the copy in TCRdb shows in-frame clones only, minus some. This table has 75,000 to 100,000 clones, 92% appearing once. CDR1 is MNHNY, CDR2 SVGAGI, per germline (reference sequence). The CDR3 totals 16 residues. V was pared by 4 bases and J by 1 base, with 7 bases of the junction left unmatched. The source was peripheral blood, collected after pregnancy. The chain combines TRBV6-6 with TRBJ2-1; 7 nucleotides agree with TRBD2. The sequence derives from a female donor in good health, enrolled as a control in a pregnancy study. CDR3 in amino acids: CASSFVAGPSYNEQFF. CDR3 coding DNA: TGTGCCAGCAGTTTCGTAGCGGGTCCTTCCTACAATGAGCAGTTCTTC.